The 29 T cell receptor beta chains listed next were all sequenced from one sample in a study of blood T cell repertoires in COVID-19 (dated by TCRdb to about 2020). The library was built by means of the immunoSEQ multiplex PCR assay. Here the immuneACCESS table is served through TCRdb, limited to in-frame sequences with V and J called. Missing clones are a known gap in these copies; in checked studies unresolved V genes cover under half, and the rest lacks a known reason. This sample has about 190,000 clones in its table, and about 90% of those were observed once. The leading ten clones occupy about 0.58% of the sample. The material sequenced was peripheral blood. The receptors stem from a man in his forties or fifties with acute or convalescent COVID-19.

V gene TRBV5-1 combines with J gene TRBJ1-1; D might be TRBD1 (5 bases). V lost 1 base, J lost 1 base, and 14 bases lay in between. Germline CDR1 and CDR2: SGHRS and YFSETQ. The CDR3 sequence is 16 residues long. DNA of the CDR3: TGCGCCAGCAGCTTGTGGGGCGCCAGTCAGAACACTGAAGCTTTCTTT. Translating gives CASSLWGASQNTEAFF.

The chain joins TRBV2 to TRBJ1-2; 9 bases are a match to TRBD1. CDR1 is SNHLY, CDR2 FYNNEI, per germline. This CDR3 is 13 amino acids long. The junction had 6 bases not matched to a gene; V was cut back by 8 bases and J by 5 bases. The CDR3, as DNA: TGTGCCAGCGAGGGACAGGGTGTGTATGGCTACACCTTC. This codes for CASEGQGVYGYTF.

The chain joins TRBV7-2 to TRBJ2-5; D unclear. The CDR3 is 11 amino acids. Germline CDR1 is SGHTA and CDR2 is FQGNSA. The V end was cut by 5 bases, the J end by 9 bases, with 10 bases between. The CDR3 loop reads CASSRSSAQYF. CDR3 nucleotides: TGTGCCAGCAGCAGGAGCTCGGCCCAGTACTTC.

The V gene is TRBV5-6, the J gene TRBJ2-6, with 8 bases lining up with TRBD2. The CDR3 totals 19 residues. With 4 bases clipped from V and 0 bases from J, the junction kept 12 bases outside the gene matches. Germline V gene lookup returns CDR1 SGHDT and CDR2 YYEEEE. The CDR3 nucleotides read TGTGCCAGCAGCCCGGGAGGGACCCGGTTGCCCTCTGGGGCCAACGTCCTGACTTTC. This sequence encodes CASSPGGTRLPSGANVLTF.

The chain recombines TRBV28 with TRBJ2-5; D is perhaps TRBD2 (6 bases). Germline V gives CDR1 MDHEN, CDR2 SYDVKM. The V and J ends lost 5 bases and 1 base respectively, with 14 bases between them. The CDR3 consists of 15 residues. DNA of the CDR3: TGTGCCAGCAGTCCCGGAGGGGTTCGCCAAGAGACCCAGTACTTC. It specifies CASSPGGVRQETQYF.

V gene TRBV5-1 combines with J gene TRBJ1-6; maybe TRBD1 (6 bases). CDR1 SGHRS and CDR2 YFSETQ come from the germline V gene. The CDR3 spans 15 residues. The V end lost 0 bases, the J end lost 9 bases, and 13 bases lay between the germline ends. The CDR3 region is CASSLEAGAISPLHF. DNA of the CDR3: TGCGCCAGCAGCTTGGAGGCAGGGGCTATTTCACCCCTCCACTTT. The full variable domain, its missing parts supplied by reference TRBV5-1 and TRBJ1-6, is KAGVTQTPRYLIKTRGQQVTLSCSPISGHRSVSWYQQTPGQGLQFLFEYFSETQRNKGNFPGRFSGRQFSNSRSEMNVSTLELGDSALYLCASSLEAGAISPLHFGNGTRLTVT.

The chain carries TRBV18 and TRBJ1-4; D gene unclear. Germline lookup yields CDR1 KGHSH and CDR2 LQKENI. V lost 1 base and J 8 bases, leaving 8 bases between the germline ends. The CDR3 runs 13 residues. The CDR3 loop reads CASSPQGGEKLFF. The CDR3, as DNA: TGTGCCAGCTCACCACAGGGAGGCGAAAAACTGTTTTTT.

As DNA, the CDR3 is TGCGCCAGCAGCTTGGAAGGGCGGACTAGCGGGAGAAATGAGCAGTTCTTC. The encoded protein is CASSLEGRTSGRNEQFF. The gene calls are TRBV5-1 and TRBJ2-1; 13 nucleotides line up with TRBD2. The CDR3 is 17 amino acids. After removal of 0 bases from V and 7 bases from J, the junction contained 7 bases not matched to a gene. Germline CDR1 is SGHRS and CDR2 is YFSETQ.

V gene TRBV28 combines with J gene TRBJ2-1, with D possibly being TRBD1 (5 bases). V gave up 4 bases and J gave up 5 bases, with 18 bases separating them. The CDR3 contains 16 residues. Per germline, CDR1 MDHEN and CDR2 SYDVKM. CDR3 amino acids: CASSYSGSYLDNEQFF. In nucleotides, the CDR3 is TGTGCCAGCAGTTATTCAGGGTCTTACTTGGACAATGAGCAGTTCTTC.

The chain combines TRBV10-3 with TRBJ1-1; the D is unclear. The germline V gene has CDR1 ENHRY and CDR2 SYGVKD. CDR3 length equals 14 residues. Trimming took off 6 bases at V and 0 bases at J, with 11 bases between the two ends. The CDR3 coding sequence is TGTGCCATCAGGTACAGCCTATTGAACACTGAAGCTTTCTTT. Encoded protein: CAIRYSLLNTEAFF.

The chain recombines TRBV11-2 with TRBJ2-7, with a weak D call TRBD1 (5 bases). There are 15 residues in the CDR3. The V end was cut by 6 bases, the J end by 1 base, with 16 bases between. Looked up from germline, CDR1 is SGHAT and CDR2 is FQNNGV. CDR3 bases: TGTGCCAGCAGTTCAGTAGTCGGACAATCCTACGAGCAGTACTTC. Translated: CASSSVVGQSYEQYF.

This rearrangement joins TRBV3-1 (or the pseudogene TRBV3-2) to TRBJ2-7, with 11 bases aligning to TRBD1. The CDR3 extends over 17 amino acids. Trimming removed 3 bases from V and 3 bases from J; junction bases left unmatched: 10. The germline CDR1 and CDR2 sequences are LGHDT and YNNKEL (reference sequence). This chain's CDR3 is CASSHALGQGAGYEQYF. CDR3 nucleotide sequence: TGTGCCAGCAGCCACGCTCTAGGACAGGGGGCAGGCTACGAGCAGTACTTC.

This clone occurred a few times. Other nucleotide sequences in the sample specify the same CDR3. The chain carries TRBV11-3 and TRBJ2-1; TRBD2 aligns across 9 bases. The length of the CDR3 is 14 residues. After removal of 1 base from V and 7 bases from J, the junction contained 2 bases not matched to a gene. Germline CDR1 SGHNT, CDR2 YENEEA. The CDR3 DNA sequence: TGTGCCAGCAGCTTAGGGCTAGCGGGAAATGAGCAGTTCTTC. This translates into CASSLGLAGNEQFF.

The V and J genes are TRBV5-8 and TRBJ2-1; 10 nucleotides match TRBD2. The CDR3 length is 18 residues. The V and J ends lost 4 bases and 1 base, in that order; junction bases with no gene match: 11. The germline V gene has CDR1 SGHTS and CDR2 YDEGEE. The CDR3 spells CASSNPGAGGTSYNEQFF. For the CDR3, the DNA is TGTGCCAGCAGCAACCCGGGAGCGGGGGGGACGTCCTACAATGAGCAGTTCTTC. Variable domain in full (rest from reference TRBV5-8 and TRBJ2-1): EAGVTQSPTHLIKTRGQQATLRCSPISGHTSVYWYQQALGLGLQFLLWYDEGEERNRGNFPPRFSGRQFPNYSSELNVNALELEDSALYLCASSNPGAGGTSYNEQFFGPGTRLTVL.

This rearrangement joins TRBV28 to TRBJ1-2, with no clear D. Germline lookup yields CDR1 MDHEN and CDR2 SYDVKM. The CDR3 is 14 amino acids. The ends were cut back, 3 bases at V and 8 bases at J, with 16 bases in the middle. In DNA, the CDR3 is TGTGCCAGCAGTTTGGGCACCTTCGCGGGGGGCTACACCTTC. Translated, it gives CASSLGTFAGGYTF.

The chain uses TRBV19 and TRBJ1-5; TRBD1 agrees at 7 bases. The CDR3 spans 16 residues. The junction had 14 bases not matched to a gene; V was cut back by 5 bases and J by 7 bases. Germline CDR1 LNHDA, CDR2 SQIVND (reference sequence). CDR3: CASSFPSGAQGQPQHF. The CDR3 bases are TGTGCCAGTAGTTTTCCTTCGGGAGCACAGGGGCAGCCCCAGCATTTT.

The chain is built from TRBV10-3 and TRBJ1-2; D possibly corresponds to TRBD1 (6 bases). Trimming took off 3 bases at V and 2 bases at J, with 10 bases between the two ends. The CDR3 sequence is 14 residues long. CDR1 is ENHRY, CDR2 SYGVKD, per germline. The CDR3 is CAISDQGQNYGYTF. The CDR3 nucleotides are TGTGCCATCAGTGATCAAGGACAGAACTATGGCTACACCTTC.

The genes are TRBV19 and TRBJ2-6; TRBD1 is a possible D gene (6 bases). V was cut by 4 bases and J by 0 bases, with 16 bases left in between. This CDR3 contains 18 residues. Germline CDR1 is LNHDA and CDR2 is SQIVND (reference sequence). Here the CDR3 DNA reads TGTGCCAGTAGTACCCGACAGGCCATCGGCTCTGGGGCCAACGTCCTGACTTTC. Protein: CASSTRQAIGSGANVLTF.

J is TRBJ2-3 and V is TRBV6-5, with D perhaps TRBD2 (7 bases). CDR1 and CDR2 from the germline V gene are MNHEY and SVGAGI. Trimming shortened V by 5 bases and J by 5 bases, and 17 bases separated the two germline ends. The CDR3 spans 15 residues. The CDR3: CASSTLGGARDTQYF. The CDR3 DNA sequence: TGTGCCAGCAGTACTTTAGGGGGGGCTAGAGATACGCAGTATTTT.

The chain recombines TRBV7-2 with TRBJ2-1, with 11 nucleotides matching TRBD2. V was pared by 5 bases and J by 1 base, with 1 base of the junction left unmatched. This CDR3 spans 15 amino acids. CDR1 is SGHTA, CDR2 FQGNSA, per germline. The CDR3 region has the DNA TGTGCCAGCAGCCCTAGCGGGAGGTCCTACAATGAGCAGTTCTTC. Protein: CASSPSGRSYNEQFF.

The V and J genes are TRBV4-1 and TRBJ2-5, with a possible D match to TRBD1 (6 bases). Germline CDR1 reads MGHRA; CDR2 reads YSYEKL. Trimming shortened V by 1 base and J by 4 bases, and 7 bases separated the two germline ends. CDR3 length: 13 amino acids. The CDR3 region is CASSQVQGETQYF. CDR3 sequence (DNA): TGCGCCAGCAGCCAAGTACAGGGAGAGACCCAGTACTTC.

The chain couples TRBV13 to TRBJ2-3; D ambiguous. The V end lost 5 bases, the J end lost 8 bases, and 11 bases lay between the germline ends. This CDR3 is 12 amino acids long. Germline V CDR1 and CDR2: PRHDT, FYEKMQ (reference sequence). The CDR3 protein is CASSPHELTQYF. The CDR3 DNA reads TGTGCCAGCAGCCCCCACGAGCTTACGCAGTATTTT.

The rearrangement links TRBV3-1 (or the pseudogene TRBV3-2) to TRBJ2-3; TRBD1 is a possible D gene (5 bases). The CDR3 totals 14 residues. V was trimmed by 0 bases and J by 9 bases, leaving 13 bases between them. The germline gives CDR1 LGHDT, CDR2 YNNKEL (reference sequence). The CDR3 DNA is TGTGCCAGCAGCCAAGACAGGGAAGGTGGAACGCAGTATTTT. Translation gives CASSQDREGGTQYF.

The CDR3 nucleotides are TGTGCCAGCAGCCAAGATATCACAGGTATCGGGTCCTACGAGCAGTACTTC. It codes for CASSQDITGIGSYEQYF. V and J are TRBV4-2 and TRBJ2-7; D possibly corresponds to TRBD1 (5 bases). Germline-derived CDR1 and CDR2 are LGHNA and YNFKEQ. The ends were cut back, 0 bases at V and 1 base at J, with 16 bases in the middle. The CDR3 length is 17 residues.

This clone was seen just once. This chain uses TRBV6-5 with TRBJ2-7; the match to TRBD1 covers 7 bases. CDR1 and CDR2 from the germline V gene are MNHEY and SVGAGI. This CDR3 region has 14 residues. V shed 6 bases and J 2 bases; nucleotides not matched to a gene: 7. In DNA, the CDR3 is TGTGCCAGCAGGAAGACAGGGTCAGCCTACGAGCAGTACGTC. Protein sequence: CASRKTGSAYEQYV.

The chain links TRBV3-1 (or the pseudogene TRBV3-2) to TRBJ2-5; 9 bases align to TRBD2. The CDR3 is 16 residues long. CDR1 LGHDT and CDR2 YNNKEL come from the germline V gene (reference sequence). V was pared by 1 base and J by 5 bases, with 8 bases of the junction left unmatched. CDR3 sequence reads: CASSQGSSGGWETQYF. DNA for the CDR3: TGTGCCAGCAGCCAAGGGTCCAGCGGGGGGTGGGAGACCCAGTACTTC.

This sequence joins TRBV6-5 and TRBJ2-7; D uncertain. V was trimmed by 6 bases and J by 2 bases, leaving 11 bases between them. The CDR3 totals 13 residues. The germline CDR1 and CDR2 sequences are MNHEY and SVGAGI. CDR3 sequence: CASRQFLTYEQYV. The CDR3 DNA reads as TGTGCCAGCAGACAGTTCCTAACCTACGAGCAGTACGTC.

The chain carries TRBV27 and TRBJ2-1, with unresolved D. Germline V lookup: CDR1 MNHEY, CDR2 SMNVEV (reference sequence). The CDR3 is made up of 15 amino acids. V was clipped by 2 bases and J by 0 bases, with 8 bases between them. DNA of the CDR3: TGTGCCAGCAGTTTAAGTCCGAGCTCCTACAATGAGCAGTTCTTC. Encoded protein: CASSLSPSSYNEQFF.

This rearrangement joins TRBV19 to TRBJ2-6; 8 nucleotides line up with TRBD1. J lost 10 bases, V lost 4 bases, and 6 bases had no gene match. Germline V gene lookup returns CDR1 LNHDA and CDR2 SQIVND (reference sequence). The CDR3 length is 14 residues. CDR3 sequence (DNA): TGTGCCAGTAGTAGAGGACAGGGCCAGAACGTCCTGACTTTC. This codes for CASSRGQGQNVLTF.